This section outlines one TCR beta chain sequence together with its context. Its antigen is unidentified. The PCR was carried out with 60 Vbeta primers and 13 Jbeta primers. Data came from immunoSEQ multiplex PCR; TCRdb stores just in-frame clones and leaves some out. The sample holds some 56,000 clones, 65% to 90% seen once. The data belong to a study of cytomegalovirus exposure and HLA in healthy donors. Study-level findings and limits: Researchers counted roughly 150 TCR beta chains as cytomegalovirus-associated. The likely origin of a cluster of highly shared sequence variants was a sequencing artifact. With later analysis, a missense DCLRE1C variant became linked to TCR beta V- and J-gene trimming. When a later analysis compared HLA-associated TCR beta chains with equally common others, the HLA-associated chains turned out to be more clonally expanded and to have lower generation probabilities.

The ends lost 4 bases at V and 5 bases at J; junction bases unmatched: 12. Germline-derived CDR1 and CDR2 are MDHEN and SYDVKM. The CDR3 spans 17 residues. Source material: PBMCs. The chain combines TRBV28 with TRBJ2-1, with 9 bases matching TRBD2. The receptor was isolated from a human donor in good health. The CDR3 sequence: CASSSFRGGGANNEQFF. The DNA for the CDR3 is TGTGCCAGCAGTTCCTTCCGCGGCGGGGGGGCTAACAATGAGCAGTTCTTC.